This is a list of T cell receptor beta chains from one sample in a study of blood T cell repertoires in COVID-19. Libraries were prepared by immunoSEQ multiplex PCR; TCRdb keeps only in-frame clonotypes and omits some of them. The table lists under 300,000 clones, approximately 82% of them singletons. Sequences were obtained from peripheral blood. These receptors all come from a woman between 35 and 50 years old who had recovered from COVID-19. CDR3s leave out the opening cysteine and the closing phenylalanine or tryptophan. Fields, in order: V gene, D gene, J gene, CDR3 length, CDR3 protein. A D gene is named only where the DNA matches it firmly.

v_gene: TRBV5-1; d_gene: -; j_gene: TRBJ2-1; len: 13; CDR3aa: ASSLGGQSYNEQF
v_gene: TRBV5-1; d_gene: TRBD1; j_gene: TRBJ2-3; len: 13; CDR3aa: ASSSGQGMADTQY
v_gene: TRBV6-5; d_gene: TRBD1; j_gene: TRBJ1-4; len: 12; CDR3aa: ASRQGAEGEKLF
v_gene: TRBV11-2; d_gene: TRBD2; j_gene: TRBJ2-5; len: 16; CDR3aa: ASAKHTGTSGGLRTQY
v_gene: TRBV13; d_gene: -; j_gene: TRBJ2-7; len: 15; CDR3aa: ASSLGRGRGRGYEQY
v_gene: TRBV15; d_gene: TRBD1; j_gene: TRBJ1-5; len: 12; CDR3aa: ATSPTDRSQPQH
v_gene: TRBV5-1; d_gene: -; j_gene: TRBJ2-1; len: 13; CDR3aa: ASSPVWGLSNEQF
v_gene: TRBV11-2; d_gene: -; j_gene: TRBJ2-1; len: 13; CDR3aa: ASSSIRGRYNEQF
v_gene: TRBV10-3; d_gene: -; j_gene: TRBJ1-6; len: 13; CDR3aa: AISEQLTSNSPLH
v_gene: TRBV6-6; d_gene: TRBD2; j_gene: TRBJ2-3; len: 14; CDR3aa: ASSLGTGTRPDTQY
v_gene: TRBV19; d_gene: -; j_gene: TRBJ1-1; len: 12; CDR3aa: ASSGLTENTEAF
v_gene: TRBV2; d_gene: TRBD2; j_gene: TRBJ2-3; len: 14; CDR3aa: ASSPASGGVTDTQY
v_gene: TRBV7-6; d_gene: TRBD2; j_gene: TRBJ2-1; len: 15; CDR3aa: ASSLGQPAGGLNEQF
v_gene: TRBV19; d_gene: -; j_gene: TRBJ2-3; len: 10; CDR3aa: ASSIEAGTQY
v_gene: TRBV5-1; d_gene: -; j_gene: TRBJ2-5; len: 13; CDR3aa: ASSQTSGVGETQY
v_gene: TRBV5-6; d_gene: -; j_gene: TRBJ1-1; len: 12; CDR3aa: ASSLEPGWTEAF
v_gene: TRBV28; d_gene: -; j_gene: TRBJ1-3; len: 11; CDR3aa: ASSPSSGNTIY
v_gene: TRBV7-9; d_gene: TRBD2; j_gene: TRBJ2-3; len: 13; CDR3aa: ASSSRSGATDTQY
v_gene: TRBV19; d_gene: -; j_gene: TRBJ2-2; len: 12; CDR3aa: ASSVQTNTGELF
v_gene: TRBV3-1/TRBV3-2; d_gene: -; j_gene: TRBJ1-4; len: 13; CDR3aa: ASSQGYGPNEKLF
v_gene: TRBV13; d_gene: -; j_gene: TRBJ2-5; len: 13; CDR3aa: ASSLVGGMAETQY
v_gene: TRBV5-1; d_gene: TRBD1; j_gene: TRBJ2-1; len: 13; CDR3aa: ASSLTPGQGREQF
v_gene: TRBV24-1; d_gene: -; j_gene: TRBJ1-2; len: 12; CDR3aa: ATSDPDRDYGYT
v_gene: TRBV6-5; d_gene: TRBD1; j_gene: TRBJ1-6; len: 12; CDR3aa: ATKQGPGNSPLH
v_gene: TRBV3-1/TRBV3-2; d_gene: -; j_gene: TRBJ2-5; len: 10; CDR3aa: ASSHQGKTQY
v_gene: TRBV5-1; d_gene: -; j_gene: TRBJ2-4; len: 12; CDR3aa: ASSPGDQANIQY
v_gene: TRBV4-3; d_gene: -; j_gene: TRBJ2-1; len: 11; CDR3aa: ASSLSGYNEQF
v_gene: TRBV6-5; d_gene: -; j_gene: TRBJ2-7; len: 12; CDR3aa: ASSYGQGTYEQY
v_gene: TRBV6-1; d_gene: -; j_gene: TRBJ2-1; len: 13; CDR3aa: ASSRPGTPRDEQF
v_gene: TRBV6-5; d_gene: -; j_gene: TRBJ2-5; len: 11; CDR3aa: ASNSGPQETQY
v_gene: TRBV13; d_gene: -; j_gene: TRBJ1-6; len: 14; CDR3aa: ASSSVGGTAPLPLH
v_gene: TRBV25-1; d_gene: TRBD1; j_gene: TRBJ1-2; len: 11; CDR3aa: ASRGDRGYGYT
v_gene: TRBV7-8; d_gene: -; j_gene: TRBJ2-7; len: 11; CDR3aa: ASSLRQIYEQY
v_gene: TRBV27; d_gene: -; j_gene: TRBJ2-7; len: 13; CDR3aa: ASRLKQGYSYEQY
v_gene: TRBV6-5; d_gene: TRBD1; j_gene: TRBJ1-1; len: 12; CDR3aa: ASSLGQGNTEAF
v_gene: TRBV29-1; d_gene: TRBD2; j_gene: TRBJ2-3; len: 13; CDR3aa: SVTSSGGAKGTQY
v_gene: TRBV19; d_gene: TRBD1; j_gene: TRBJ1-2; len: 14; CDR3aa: ASSISRGQGANGYT
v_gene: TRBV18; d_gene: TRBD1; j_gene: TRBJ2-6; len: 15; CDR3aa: ASSPQGQGTGANVLT
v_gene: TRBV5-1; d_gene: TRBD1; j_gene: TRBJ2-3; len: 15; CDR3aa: ASSFRDSLGLVDTQY
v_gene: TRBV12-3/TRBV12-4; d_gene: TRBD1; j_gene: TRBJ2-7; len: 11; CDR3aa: ASNPGQGLKQY
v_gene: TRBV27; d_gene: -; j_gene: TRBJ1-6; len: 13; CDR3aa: ASNKNRLSTSPLH
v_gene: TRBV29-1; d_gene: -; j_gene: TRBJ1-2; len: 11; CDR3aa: SVEAAGAYGYT
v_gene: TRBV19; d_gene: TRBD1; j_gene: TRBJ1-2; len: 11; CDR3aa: ASNDRGPHGYT
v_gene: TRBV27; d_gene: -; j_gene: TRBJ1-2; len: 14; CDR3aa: ASSFSGWGENYGYT
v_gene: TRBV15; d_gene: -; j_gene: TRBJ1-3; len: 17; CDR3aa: ATSRDHGGNVKAGNTIY
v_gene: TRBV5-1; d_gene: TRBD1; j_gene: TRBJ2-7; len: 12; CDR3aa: ASSLEQGAYEQY
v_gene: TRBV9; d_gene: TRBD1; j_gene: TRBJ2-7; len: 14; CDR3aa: ASSPRGRQGENEQY
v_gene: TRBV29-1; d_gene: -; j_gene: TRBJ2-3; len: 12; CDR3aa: SVVGTPFGGTQY